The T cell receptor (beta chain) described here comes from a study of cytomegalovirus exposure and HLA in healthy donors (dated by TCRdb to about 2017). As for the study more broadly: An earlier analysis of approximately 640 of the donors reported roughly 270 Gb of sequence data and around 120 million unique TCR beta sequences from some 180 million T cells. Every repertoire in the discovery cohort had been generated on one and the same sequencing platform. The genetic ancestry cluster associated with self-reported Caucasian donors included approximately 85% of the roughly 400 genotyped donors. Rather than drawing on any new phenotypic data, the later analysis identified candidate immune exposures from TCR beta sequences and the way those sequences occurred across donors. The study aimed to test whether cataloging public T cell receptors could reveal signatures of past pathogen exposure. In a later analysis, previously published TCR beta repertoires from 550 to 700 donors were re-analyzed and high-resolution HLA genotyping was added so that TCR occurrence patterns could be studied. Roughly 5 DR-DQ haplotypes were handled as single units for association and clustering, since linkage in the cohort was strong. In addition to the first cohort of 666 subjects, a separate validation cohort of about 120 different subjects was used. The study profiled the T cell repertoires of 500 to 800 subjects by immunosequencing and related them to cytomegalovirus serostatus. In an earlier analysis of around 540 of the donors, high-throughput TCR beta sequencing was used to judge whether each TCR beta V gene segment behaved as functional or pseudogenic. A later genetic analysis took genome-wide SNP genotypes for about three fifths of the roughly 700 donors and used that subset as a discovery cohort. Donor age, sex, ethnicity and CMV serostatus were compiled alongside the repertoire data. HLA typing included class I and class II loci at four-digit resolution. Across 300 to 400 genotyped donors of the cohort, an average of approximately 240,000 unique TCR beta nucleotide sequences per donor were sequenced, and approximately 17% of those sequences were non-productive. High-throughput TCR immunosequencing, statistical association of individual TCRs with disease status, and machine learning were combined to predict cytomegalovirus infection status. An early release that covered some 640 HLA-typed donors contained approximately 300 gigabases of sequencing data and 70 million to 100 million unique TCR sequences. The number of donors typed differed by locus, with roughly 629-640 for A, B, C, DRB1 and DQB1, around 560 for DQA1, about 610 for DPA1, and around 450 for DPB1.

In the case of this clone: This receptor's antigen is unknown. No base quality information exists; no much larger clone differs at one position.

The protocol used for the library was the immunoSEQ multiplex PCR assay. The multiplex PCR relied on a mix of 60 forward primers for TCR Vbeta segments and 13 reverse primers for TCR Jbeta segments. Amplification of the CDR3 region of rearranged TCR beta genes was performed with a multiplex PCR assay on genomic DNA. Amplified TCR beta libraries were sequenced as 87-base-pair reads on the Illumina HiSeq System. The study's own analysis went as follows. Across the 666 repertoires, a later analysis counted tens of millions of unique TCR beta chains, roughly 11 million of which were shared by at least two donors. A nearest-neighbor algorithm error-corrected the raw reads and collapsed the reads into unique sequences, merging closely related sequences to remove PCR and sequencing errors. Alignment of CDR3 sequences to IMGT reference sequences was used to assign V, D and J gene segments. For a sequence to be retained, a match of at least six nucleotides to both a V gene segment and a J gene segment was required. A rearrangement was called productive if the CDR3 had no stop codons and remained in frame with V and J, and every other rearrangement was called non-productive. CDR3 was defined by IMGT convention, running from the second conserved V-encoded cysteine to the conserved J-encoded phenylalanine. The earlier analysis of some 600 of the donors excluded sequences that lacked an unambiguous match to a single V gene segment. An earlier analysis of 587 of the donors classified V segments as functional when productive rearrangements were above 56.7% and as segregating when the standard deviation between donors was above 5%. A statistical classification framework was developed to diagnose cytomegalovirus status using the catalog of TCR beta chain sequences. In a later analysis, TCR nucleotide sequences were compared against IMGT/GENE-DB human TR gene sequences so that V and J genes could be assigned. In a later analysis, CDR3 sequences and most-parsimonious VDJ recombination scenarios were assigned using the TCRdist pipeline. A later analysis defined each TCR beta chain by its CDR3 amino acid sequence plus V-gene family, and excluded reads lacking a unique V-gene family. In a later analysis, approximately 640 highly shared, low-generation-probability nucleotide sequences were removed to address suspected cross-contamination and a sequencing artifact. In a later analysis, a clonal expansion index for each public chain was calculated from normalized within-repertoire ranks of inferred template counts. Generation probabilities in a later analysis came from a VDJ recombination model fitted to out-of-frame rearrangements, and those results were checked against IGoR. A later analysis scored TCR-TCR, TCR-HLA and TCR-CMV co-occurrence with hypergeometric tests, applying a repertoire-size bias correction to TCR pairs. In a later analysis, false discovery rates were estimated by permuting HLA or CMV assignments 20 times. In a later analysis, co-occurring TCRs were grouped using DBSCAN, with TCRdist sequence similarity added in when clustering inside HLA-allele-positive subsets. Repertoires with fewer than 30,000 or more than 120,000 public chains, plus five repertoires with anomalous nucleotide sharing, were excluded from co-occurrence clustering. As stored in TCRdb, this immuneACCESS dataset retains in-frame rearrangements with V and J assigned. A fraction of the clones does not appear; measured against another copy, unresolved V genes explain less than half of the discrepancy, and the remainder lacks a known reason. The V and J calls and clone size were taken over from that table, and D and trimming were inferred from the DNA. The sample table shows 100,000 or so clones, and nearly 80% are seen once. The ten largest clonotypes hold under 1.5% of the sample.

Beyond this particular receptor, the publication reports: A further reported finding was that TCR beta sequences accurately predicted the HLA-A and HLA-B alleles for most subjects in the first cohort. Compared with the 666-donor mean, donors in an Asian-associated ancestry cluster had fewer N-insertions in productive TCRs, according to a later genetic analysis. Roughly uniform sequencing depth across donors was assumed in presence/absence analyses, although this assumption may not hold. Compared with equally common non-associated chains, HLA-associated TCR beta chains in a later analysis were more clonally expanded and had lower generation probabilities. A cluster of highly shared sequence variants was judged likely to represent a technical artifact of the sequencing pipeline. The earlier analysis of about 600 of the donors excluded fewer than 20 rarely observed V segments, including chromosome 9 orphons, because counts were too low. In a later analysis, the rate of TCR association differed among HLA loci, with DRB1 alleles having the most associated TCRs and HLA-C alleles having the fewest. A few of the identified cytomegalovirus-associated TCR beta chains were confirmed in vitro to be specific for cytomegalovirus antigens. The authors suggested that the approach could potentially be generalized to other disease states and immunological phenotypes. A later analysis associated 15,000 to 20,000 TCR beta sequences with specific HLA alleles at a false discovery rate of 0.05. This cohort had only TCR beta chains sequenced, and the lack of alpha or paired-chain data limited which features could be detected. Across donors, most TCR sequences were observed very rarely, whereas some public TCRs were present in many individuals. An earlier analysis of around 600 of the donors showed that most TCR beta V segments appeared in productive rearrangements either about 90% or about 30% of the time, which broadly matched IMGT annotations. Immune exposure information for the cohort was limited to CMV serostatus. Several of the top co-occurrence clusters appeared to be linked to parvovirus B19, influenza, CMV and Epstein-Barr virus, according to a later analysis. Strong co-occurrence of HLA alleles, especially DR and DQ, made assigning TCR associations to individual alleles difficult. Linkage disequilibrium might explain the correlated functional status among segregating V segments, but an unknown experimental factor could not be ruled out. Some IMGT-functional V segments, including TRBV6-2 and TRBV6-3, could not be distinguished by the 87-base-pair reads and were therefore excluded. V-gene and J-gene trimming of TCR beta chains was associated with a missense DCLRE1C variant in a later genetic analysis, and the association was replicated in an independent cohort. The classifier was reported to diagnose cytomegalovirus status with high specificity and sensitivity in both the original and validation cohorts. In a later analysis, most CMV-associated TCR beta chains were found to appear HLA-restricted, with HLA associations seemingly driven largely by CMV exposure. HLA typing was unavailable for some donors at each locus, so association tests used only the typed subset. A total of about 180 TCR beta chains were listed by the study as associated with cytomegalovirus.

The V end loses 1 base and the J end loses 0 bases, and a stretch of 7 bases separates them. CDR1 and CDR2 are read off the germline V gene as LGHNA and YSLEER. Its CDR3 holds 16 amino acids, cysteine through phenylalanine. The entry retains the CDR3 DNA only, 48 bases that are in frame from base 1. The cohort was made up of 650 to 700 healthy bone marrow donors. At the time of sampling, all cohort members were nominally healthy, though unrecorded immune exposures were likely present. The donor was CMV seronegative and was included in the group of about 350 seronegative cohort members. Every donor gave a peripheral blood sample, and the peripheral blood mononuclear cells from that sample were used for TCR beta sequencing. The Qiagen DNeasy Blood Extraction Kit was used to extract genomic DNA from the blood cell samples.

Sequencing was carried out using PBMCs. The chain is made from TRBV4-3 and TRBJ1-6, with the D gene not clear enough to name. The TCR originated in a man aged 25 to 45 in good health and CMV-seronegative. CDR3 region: CASSQAGSSYNSPLHF. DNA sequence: TGCGCCAGCAGCCAAGCGGGGAGCTCCTATAATTCACCCCTCCACTTT.